This T cell receptor beta chain derives from a study of shared clonotypes between healthy human individuals. About this clone itself: What it recognizes is unknown.

Unsorted PBMC DNA was sequenced on ten immunoSEQ deep assay plates. Some clones are missing from TCRdb's copy, which holds only in-frame ones; the method was immunoSEQ multiplex PCR. The sample includes about half a million clones, about 78% of them seen just once. Study-wide results and caveats: Sharing of clonotypes among donors was expected to vary with sequencing depth.

Germline CDR1 is SGDLS and CDR2 is YYNGEE. Trimming stripped 0 bases from V and 5 bases from J, with 15 bases between. The length of the CDR3 is 16 residues. This chain uses TRBV9 with TRBJ2-1; maybe TRBD2 (5 bases). The source of this sequence is a woman aged 35 to 49 in good health. Some clones in this sample may be carry-over from other donors' samples. The sequenced material came from PBMCs. The CDR3 spells CASSVGGLATDNEQFF. The CDR3 region has the DNA TGTGCCAGCAGCGTAGGCGGTCTAGCCACAGACAATGAGCAGTTCTTC.